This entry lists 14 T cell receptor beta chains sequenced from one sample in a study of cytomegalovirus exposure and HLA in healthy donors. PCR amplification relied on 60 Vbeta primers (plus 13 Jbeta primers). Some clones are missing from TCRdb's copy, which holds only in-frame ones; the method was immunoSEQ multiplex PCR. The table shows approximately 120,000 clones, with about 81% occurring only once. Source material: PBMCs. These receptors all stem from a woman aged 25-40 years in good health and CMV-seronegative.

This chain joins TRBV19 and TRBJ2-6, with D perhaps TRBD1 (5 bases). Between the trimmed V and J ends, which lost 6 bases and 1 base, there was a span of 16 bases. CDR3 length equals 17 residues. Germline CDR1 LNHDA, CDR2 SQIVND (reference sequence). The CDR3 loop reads CASRTALYRSGANVLTF. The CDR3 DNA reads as TGTGCCAGTAGGACAGCCCTTTACAGATCTGGGGCCAACGTCCTGACTTTC.

The CDR3 loop is CASKGDRANTEAFF. The DNA for the CDR3 is TGTGCCAGTAAGGGGGACAGGGCGAACACTGAAGCTTTCTTT. V is TRBV19 and J is TRBJ1-1; 9 nucleotides align to TRBD1. Germline CDR1 is LNHDA and CDR2 is SQIVND (reference sequence). There are 14 residues in the CDR3. V shed 7 bases, J shed 1 base, and the junction held 4 bases outside the gene matches.

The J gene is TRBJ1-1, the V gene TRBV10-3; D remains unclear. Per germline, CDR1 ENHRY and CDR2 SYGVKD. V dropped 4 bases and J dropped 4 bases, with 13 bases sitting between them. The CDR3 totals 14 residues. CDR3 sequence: CAISVRLGSTEAFF. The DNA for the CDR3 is TGTGCCATCAGTGTGAGGCTTGGGAGCACTGAAGCTTTCTTT.

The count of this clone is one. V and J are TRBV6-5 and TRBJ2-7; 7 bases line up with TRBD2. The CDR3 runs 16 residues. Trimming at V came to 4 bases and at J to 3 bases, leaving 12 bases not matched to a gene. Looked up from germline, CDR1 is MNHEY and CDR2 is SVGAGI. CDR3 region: CASSSPTRGGLYEQYF. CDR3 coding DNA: TGTGCCAGCAGTTCTCCAACGCGGGGAGGGCTCTACGAGCAGTACTTC.

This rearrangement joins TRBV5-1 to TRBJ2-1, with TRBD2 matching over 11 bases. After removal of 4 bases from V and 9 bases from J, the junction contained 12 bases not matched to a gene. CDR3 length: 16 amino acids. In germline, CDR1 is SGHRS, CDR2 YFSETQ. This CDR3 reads CASSPLAGGITIEQFF. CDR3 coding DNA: TGCGCCAGCAGCCCGCTAGCGGGGGGAATAACCATTGAGCAGTTCTTC.

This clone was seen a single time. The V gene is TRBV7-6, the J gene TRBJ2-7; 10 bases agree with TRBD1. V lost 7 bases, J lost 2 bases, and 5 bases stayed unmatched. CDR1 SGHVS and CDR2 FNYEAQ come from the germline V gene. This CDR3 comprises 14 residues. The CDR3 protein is CASNPGQGTYEQYF. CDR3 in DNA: TGTGCCAGCAATCCGGGACAGGGGACCTACGAGCAGTACTTC.

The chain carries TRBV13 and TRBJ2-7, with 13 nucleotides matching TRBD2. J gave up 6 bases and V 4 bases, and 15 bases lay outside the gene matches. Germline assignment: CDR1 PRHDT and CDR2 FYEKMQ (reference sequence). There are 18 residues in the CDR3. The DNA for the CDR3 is TGTGCCAGCAGCTCGAACGAAGCATCCGGACTAGCGGGAGTCGAGCAGTACTTC. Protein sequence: CASSSNEASGLAGVEQYF.

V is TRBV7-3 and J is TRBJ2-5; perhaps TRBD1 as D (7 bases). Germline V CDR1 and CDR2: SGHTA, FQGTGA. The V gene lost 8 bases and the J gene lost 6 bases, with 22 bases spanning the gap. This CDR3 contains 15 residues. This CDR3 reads CASAVTGARGKTQYF. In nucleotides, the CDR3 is TGTGCCAGCGCCGTCACGGGGGCCAGGGGGAAGACCCAGTACTTC.

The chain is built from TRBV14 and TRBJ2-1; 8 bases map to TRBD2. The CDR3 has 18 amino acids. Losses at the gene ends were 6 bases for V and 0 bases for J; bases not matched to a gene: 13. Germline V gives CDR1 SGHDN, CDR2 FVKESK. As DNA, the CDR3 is TGTGCCAGCAGGAGGGGACTTGGTAGCGGGAACTCCTACAATGAGCAGTTCTTC. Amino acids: CASRRGLGSGNSYNEQFF.

The chain's CDR3 is CATSRVTGANSPLHF. DNA of the CDR3: TGTGCCACCAGCAGAGTGACAGGGGCTAATTCACCCCTCCACTTT. The chain uses TRBV15 and TRBJ1-6, with 8 bases fitting TRBD1. Trimming at V came to 1 base and at J to 6 bases, leaving 2 bases not matched to a gene. Per germline, CDR1 LNHNV and CDR2 YYDKDF (reference sequence). There are 15 residues in the CDR3. The whole variable domain, remainder taken from reference TRBV15 and TRBJ1-6, is DAMVIQNPRYQVTQFGKPVTLSCSQTLNHNVMYWYQQKSSQAPKLLFHYYDKDFNNEADTPDNFQSRRPNTSFCFLDIRSPGLGDTAMYLCATSRVTGANSPLHFGNGTRLTVT.

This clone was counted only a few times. The CDR3 loop is CASRWGHTIYF. The CDR3 DNA is TGTGCCAGCCGGTGGGGCCACACCATATATTTT. The chain is built from TRBV6-1 and TRBJ1-3; D possibly corresponds to TRBD1 (5 bases). Deletions cut 8 bases from V and 8 bases from J, with 10 bases between. The CDR3 has 11 amino acids. The V gene's germline CDR1 is MNHNS and CDR2 SASEGT.

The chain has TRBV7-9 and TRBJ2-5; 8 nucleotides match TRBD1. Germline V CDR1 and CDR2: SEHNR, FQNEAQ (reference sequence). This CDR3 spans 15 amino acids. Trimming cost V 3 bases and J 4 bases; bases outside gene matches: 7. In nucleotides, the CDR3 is TGTGCCAGCAGCTTGCAGGGGGCTTCAGGAGAGACCCAGTACTTC. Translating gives CASSLQGASGETQYF. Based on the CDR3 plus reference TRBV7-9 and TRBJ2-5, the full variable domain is DTGVSQNPRHKITKRGQNVTFRCDPISEHNRLYWYRQTLGQGPEFLTYFQNEAQLEKSRLLSDRFSAERPKGSFSTLEIQRTEQGDSAMYLCASSLQGASGETQYFGPGTRLLVL.

The CDR3 DNA is TGTGCCAGCAGCTTATCGCCTAGCGGGAGTGGGGAGACCCAGTACTTC. Translated: CASSLSPSGSGETQYF. The rearrangement uses TRBV7-2 and TRBJ2-5; 10 bases align to TRBD2. The length of the CDR3 is 16 residues. Germline CDR1 SGHTA, CDR2 FQGNSA. The V and J ends lost 2 bases and 5 bases, in that order; junction bases with no gene match: 8.

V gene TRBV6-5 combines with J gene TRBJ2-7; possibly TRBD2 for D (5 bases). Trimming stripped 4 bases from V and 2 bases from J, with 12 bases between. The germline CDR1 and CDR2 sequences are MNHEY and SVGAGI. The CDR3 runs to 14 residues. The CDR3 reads CASSLGRTTYEQYF. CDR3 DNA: TGTGCCAGCAGTTTAGGGAGAACCACCTACGAGCAGTACTTC.